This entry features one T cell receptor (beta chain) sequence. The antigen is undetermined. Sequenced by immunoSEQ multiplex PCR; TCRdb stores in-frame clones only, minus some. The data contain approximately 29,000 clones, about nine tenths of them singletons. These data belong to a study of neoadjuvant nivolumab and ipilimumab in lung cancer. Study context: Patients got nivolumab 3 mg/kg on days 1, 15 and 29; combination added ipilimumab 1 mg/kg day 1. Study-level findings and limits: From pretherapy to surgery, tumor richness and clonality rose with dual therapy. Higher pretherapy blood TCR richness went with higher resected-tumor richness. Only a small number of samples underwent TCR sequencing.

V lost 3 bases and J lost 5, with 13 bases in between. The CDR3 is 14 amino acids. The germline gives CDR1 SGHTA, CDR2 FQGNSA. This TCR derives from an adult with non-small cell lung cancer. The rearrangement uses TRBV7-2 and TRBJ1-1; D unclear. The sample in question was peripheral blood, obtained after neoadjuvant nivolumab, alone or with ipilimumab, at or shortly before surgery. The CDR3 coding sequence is TGTGCCAGCAGCTTGAGGGCCCGGGGAACTGAAGCTTTCTTT. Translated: CASSLRARGTEAFF.